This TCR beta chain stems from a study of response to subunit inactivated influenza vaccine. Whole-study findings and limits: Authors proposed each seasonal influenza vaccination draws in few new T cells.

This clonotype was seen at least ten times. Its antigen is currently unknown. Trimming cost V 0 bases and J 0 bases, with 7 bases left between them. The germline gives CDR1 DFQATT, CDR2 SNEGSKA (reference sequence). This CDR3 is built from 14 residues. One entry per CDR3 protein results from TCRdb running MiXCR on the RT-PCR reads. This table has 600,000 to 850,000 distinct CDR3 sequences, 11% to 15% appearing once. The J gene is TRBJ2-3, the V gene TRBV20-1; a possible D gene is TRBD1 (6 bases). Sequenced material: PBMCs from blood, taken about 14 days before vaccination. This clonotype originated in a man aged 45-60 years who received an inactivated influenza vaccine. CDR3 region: CSARDRGSTDTQYF. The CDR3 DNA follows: TGCAGTGCTAGAGACAGGGGAAGCACAGATACGCAGTATTTT.